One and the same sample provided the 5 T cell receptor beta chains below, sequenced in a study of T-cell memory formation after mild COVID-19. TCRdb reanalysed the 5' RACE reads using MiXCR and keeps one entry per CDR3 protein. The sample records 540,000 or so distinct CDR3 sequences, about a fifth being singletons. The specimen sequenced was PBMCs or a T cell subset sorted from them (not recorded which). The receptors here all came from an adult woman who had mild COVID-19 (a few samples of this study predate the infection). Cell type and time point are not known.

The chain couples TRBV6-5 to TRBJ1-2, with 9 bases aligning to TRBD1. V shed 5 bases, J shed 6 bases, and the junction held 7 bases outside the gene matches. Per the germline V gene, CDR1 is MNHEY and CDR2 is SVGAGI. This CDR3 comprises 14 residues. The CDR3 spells CASSPIQGAHGYTF. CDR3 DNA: TGTGCCAGCAGTCCGATACAGGGGGCGCATGGCTACACCTTC.

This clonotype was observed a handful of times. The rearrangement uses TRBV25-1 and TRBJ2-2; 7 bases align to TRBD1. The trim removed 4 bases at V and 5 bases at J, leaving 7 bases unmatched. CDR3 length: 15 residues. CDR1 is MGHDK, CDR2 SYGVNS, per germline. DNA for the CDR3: TGTGCCAGCAGTGTACGGGACAGAAAAACCGGGGAGCTGTTTTTT. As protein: CASSVRDRKTGELFF.

CDR3 loop: CASSLGPEWRLNNSPLHF. The CDR3 DNA follows: TGTGCCAGCAGCTTGGGGCCCGAATGGCGGTTAAATAATTCACCCCTCCACTTT. The V and J genes are TRBV5-6 and TRBJ1-6; D gene uncertain. Germline CDR1 SGHDT, CDR2 YYEEEE. V was trimmed by 0 bases and J by 5 bases, leaving 18 bases between them. The CDR3 totals 18 residues.

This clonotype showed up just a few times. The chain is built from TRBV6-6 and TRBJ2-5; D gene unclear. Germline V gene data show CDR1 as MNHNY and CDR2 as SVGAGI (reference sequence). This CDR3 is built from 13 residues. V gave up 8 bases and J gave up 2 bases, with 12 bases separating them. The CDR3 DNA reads TGTGCCAGCCGCCAGCATACACAAGAGACCCAGTACTTC. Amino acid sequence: CASRQHTQETQYF.

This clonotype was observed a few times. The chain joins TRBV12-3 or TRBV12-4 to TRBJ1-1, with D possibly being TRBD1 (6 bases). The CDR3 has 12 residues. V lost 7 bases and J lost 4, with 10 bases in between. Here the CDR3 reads CASTGVSTEAFF. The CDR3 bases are TGTGCCAGCACAGGGGTGAGCACTGAAGCTTTCTTT.